This T cell receptor (beta chain) derives from a study of CD8 T cells in ankylosing spondylitis. Findings of the study overall: Those disease-linked clones were CD8+; they were also relatively rare in peripheral blood. There was a TCR beta motif, made of several highly homologous variants, that appeared characteristic of ankylosing spondylitis blood.

MiXCR, run by TCRdb on the 5' RACE reads, gives a single entry per CDR3 protein. The table lists about 330,000 distinct CDR3 sequences, around 8% of them singletons. V gave up 5 bases and J gave up 3 bases, with 17 bases separating them. The CDR3 spans 15 residues. The germline CDR1 and CDR2 sequences are MNHEY and SVGEGT. Note on this clonotype: The antigen is undetermined.

The source material was blood, either unsorted or a sorted T cell fraction (not recorded which). This chain connects TRBV6-2 or TRBV6-3 to TRBJ2-7; tentative D call: TRBD1 (7 bases). This clonotype was obtained from a male donor with ankylosing spondylitis. This CDR3 reads CASSRRGRILYEQYF. The CDR3 bases are TGTGCCAGCAGTAGGAGGGGGCGGATCCTCTACGAGCAGTACTTC.